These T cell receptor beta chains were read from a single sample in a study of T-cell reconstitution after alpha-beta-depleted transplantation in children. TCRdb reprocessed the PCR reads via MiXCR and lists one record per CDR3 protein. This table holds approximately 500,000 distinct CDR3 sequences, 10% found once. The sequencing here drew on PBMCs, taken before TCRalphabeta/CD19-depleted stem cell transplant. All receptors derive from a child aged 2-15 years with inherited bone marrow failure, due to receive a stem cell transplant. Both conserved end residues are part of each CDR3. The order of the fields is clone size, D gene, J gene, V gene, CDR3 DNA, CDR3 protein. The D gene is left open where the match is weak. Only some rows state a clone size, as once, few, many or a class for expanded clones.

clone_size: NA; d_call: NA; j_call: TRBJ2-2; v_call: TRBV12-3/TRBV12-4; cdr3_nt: TGTGCCAGCAGTTCAGGGACGTCCGGGGAGCTGTTTTTT; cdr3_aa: CASSSGTSGELFF
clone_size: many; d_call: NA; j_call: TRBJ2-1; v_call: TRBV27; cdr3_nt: TGTGCCAGCAGTACCCAGCGGAGCAATGAGCAGTTCTTC; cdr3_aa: CASSTQRSNEQFF
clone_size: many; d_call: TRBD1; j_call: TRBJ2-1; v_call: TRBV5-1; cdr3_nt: TGCGCCAGCAGTTTTCCTTACAGGGGAAATGAGCAGTTCTTC; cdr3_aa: CASSFPYRGNEQFF
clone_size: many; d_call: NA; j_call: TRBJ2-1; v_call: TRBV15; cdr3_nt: TGTGCCACCAGCAGAGAATTAAGCGGAGCCTACAATGAGCAGTTCTTC; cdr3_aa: CATSRELSGAYNEQFF
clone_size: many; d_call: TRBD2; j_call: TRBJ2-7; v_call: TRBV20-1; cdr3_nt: TGCAGTGCCGGACCCGGGACTAGCGAGTCCTACGAGCAGTACTTC; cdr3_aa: CSAGPGTSESYEQYF
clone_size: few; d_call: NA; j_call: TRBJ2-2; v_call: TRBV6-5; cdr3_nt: TGTGCCAGCAGTTACCAGGACGGCTCGAACACCGGGGAGCTGTTTTTT; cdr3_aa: CASSYQDGSNTGELFF
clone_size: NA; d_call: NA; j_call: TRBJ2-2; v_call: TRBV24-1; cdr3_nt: TGTGCCACCGGCTACGGGAGCGGAGAGCTGTTTTTT; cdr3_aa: CATGYGSGELFF
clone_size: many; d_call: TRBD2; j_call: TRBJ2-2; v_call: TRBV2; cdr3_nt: TGTGCCAGCACCTTTGGGGGACTAAACACCGGGGAGCTGTTTTTT; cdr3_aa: CASTFGGLNTGELFF
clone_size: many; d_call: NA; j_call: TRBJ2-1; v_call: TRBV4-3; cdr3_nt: TGCGCCAGCAGCCAAGATTCTTGGCTAGGACTTCGCAATGAGCAGTTCTTC; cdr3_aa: CASSQDSWLGLRNEQFF
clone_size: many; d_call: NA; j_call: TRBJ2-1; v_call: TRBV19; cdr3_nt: TGTGCCAGTAGTTCCGACTCCGGCAATGAGCAGTTCTTC; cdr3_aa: CASSSDSGNEQFF
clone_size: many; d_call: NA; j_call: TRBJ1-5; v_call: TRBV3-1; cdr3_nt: TGTGCCAGCAGCCCGCGGGCGGGGGGCGGACATCAGCCCCAGCATTTT; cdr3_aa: CASSPRAGGGHQPQHF
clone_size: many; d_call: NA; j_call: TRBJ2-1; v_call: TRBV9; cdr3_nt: TGTGCCAGCAGCGTAGCGGGGGTCTCCTACAATGAGCAGTTCTTC; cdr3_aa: CASSVAGVSYNEQFF
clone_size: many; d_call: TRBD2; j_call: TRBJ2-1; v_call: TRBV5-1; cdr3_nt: TGCGCCAGCAGCCCTCTAATGAGGACTAGACTCTCCTACAATGAGCAGTTCTTC; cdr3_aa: CASSPLMRTRLSYNEQFF
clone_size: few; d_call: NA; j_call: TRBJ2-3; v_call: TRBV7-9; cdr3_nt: TGTGCCAGCAGCCCGGGCCCTACTAGCACAGATACGCAGTATTTT; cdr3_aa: CASSPGPTSTDTQYF
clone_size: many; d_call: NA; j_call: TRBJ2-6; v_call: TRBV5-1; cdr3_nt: TGCGCACCGAAGTTGGGCTCTGGGGCCAACGTCCTGACTTTC; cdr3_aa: CAPKLGSGANVLTF
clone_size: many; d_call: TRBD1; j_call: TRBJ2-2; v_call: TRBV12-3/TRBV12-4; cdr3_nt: TGTGCCAGCAGTTTCAGGACAGGGTCCACCGGGGAGCTGTTTTTT; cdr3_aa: CASSFRTGSTGELFF
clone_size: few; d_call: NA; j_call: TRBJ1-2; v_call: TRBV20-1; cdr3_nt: TGCAGTGCGGACGGGGGCGGGTACTATGGCTACACCTTC; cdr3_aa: CSADGGGYYGYTF
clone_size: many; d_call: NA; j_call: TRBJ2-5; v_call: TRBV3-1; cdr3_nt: TGTGCCAGCAAGACCGGTTTGGTCCTAAGGGGACAAGAGACCCAGTACTTC; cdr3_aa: CASKTGLVLRGQETQYF
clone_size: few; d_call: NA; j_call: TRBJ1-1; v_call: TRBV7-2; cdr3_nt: TGTGCCAGCAGCTTAGCGATAGAACGGAACACTGAAGCTTTCTTT; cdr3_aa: CASSLAIERNTEAFF
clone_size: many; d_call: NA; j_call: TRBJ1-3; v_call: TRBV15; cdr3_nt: TGTGCCACCAGCAGAGCCCGGGACTGGCACTCTGGAAACACCATATATTTT; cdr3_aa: CATSRARDWHSGNTIYF
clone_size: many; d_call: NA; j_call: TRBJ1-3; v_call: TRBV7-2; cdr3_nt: TGTGCCAGCAGCGAGGGACACCTCTCTGGAAACACCATATATTTT; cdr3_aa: CASSEGHLSGNTIYF
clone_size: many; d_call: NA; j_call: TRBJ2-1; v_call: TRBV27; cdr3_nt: TGTGCCAGCAGTTGGGACAACTCCTACAATGAGCAGTTCTTC; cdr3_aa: CASSWDNSYNEQFF
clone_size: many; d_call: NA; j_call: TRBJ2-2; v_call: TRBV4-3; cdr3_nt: TGCGCCAGCAGCCAGGAGGATACGAACACCGGGGAGCTGTTTTTT; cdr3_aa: CASSQEDTNTGELFF
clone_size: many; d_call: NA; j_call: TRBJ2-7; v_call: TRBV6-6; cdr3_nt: TGTGCCAGCAGTTACGACAACGCCTACGAGCAGTACTTC; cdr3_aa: CASSYDNAYEQYF
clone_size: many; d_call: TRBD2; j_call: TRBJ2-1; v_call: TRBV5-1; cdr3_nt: TGCGCCAGCAGCTTGGTGACTAGCGCTTACAATGAGCAGTTCTTC; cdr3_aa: CASSLVTSAYNEQFF
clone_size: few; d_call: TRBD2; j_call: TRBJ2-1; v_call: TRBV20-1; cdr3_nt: TGCAGTGCTAGAAGAGGGGGGACTAGCGATTACAATGAGCAGTTCTTC; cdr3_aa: CSARRGGTSDYNEQFF
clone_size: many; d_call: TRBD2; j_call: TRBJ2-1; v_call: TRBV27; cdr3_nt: TGTGCCAGCAGTTCTCCAGGACTAGCGATCAATGAGCAGTTCTTC; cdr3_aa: CASSSPGLAINEQFF
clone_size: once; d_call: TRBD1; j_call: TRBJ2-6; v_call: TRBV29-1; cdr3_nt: TGCAGCGTTGAAGGCTTCGGACAGGGCGACGGAGTGGCCAACGTCCTGACTTTC; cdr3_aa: CSVEGFGQGDGVANVLTF
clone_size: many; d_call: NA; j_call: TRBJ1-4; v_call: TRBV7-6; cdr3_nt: TGTGCCAGCAGCTTAGTAGGCGGGACCGGAGGTGAAAAACTGTTTTTT; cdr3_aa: CASSLVGGTGGEKLFF
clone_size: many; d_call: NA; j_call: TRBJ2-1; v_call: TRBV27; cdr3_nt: TGTGCCAGCAGTTTATTAGCGCGGCGGTACAATGAGCAGTTCTTC; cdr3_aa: CASSLLARRYNEQFF
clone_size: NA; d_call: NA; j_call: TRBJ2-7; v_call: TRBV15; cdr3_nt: TGTGCCACCAGCAGTGATACGGGGGAGCAGTACTTC; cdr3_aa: CATSSDTGEQYF
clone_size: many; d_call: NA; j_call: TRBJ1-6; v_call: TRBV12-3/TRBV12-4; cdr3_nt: TGTGCCAGCACCCCGGGCAGAACTTCACCCCTCCACTTT; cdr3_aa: CASTPGRTSPLHF
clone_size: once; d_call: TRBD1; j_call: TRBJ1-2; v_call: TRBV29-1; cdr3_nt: TGCAGCGTTGAATGGGCCCCGGGACAGGTCCCCCCACATTATGGCTACACCTTC; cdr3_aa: CSVEWAPGQVPPHYGYTF
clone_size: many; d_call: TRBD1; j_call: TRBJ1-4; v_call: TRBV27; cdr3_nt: TGTGCCAGCAGAACCGGACAGGGTTATAATGAAAAACTGTTTTTT; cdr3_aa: CASRTGQGYNEKLFF
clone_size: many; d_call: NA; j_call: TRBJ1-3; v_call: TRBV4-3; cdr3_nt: TGCGCCAGCAGCCAAGAAGCCGCCAGCTCTGGAAACACCATATATTTT; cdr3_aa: CASSQEAASSGNTIYF
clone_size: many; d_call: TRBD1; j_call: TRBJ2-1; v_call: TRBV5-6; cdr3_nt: TGTGCCAGCAGCTGGACCGGGACAGGGTGGGGTGAGCAGTTCTTC; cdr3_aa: CASSWTGTGWGEQFF
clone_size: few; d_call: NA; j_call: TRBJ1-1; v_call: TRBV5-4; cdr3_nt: TGTGCCAGCGGGGGTGAGAACACTGAAGCTTTCTTT; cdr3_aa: CASGGENTEAFF
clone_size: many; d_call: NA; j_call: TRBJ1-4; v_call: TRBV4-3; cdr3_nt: TGCGCCAGCAGCCCCCTCGCGTTTGCAACTAATGAAAAACTGTTTTTT; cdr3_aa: CASSPLAFATNEKLFF
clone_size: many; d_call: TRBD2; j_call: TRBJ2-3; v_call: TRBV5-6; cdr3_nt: TGTGCCAGCAGCTTGTTGCGGGAGTACGCAGATACGCAGTATTTT; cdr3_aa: CASSLLREYADTQYF
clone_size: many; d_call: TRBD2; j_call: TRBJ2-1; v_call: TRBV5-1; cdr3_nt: TGCGCCAGCAGCTTGGGGGGACTATTCTCCTACAATGAGCAGTTCTTC; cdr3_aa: CASSLGGLFSYNEQFF
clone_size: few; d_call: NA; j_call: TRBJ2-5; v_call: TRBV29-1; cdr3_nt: TGCAGCGCGGAGCAGTACCAAGAGACCCAGTACTTC; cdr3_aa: CSAEQYQETQYF
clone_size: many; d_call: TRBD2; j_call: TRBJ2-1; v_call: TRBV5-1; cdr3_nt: TGCGCCAGCGCCTTTCTAGCGGGAGGGCGTGGCGGTGAGCAGTTCTTC; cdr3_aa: CASAFLAGGRGGEQFF
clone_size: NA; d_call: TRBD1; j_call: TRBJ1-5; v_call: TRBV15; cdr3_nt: TGTGCCACCAGCAGAGACCCGACAGGGTCTCAGCCCCAGCATTTT; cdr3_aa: CATSRDPTGSQPQHF
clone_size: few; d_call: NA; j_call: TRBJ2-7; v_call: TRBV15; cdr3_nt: TGTGCCACCAGCAGAGTACCGAGGGCGGTTGACGAGCAGTACTTC; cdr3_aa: CATSRVPRAVDEQYF
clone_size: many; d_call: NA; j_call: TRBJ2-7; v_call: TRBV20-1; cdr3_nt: TGCAGTGCTAGGGAAGCCGGATACGAGCAGTACTTC; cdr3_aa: CSAREAGYEQYF
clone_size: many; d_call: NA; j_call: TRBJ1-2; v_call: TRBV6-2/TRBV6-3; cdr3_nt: TGTGCCAGCAGTTATCTCCAGGGGAACTATGGCTACACCTTC; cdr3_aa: CASSYLQGNYGYTF
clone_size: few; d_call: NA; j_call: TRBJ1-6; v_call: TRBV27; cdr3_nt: TGTGCCAGCAGTTTAACGGACCCAGTCGGGAGCTCCTATAATTCACCCCTCCACTTT; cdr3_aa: CASSLTDPVGSSYNSPLHF
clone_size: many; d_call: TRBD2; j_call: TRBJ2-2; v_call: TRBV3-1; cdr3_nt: TGTGCCAGCAGCCCCGCCCTAGCGGGATCCGGGGAGCTGTTTTTT; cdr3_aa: CASSPALAGSGELFF
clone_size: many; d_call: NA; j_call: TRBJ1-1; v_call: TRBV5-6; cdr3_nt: TGTGCCAGCAGCCGTTTCCGGGACCTCCTGAACACTGAAGCTTTCTTT; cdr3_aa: CASSRFRDLLNTEAFF
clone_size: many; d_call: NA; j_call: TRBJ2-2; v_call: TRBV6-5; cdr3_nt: TGTGCCAGCAGTTCAAGGGGACCGGACGGGGAGCTGTTTTTT; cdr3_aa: CASSSRGPDGELFF
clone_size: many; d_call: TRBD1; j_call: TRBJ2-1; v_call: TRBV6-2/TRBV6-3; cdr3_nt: TGTGCCAGCAGCCCCCGGGACAGACACAGGGATGAGCAGTTCTTC; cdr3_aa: CASSPRDRHRDEQFF
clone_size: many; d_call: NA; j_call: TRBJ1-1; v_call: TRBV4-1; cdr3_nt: TGCGCCAGCAGCCAAGATCCCCTTTTTGAAGCTTTCTTT; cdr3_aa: CASSQDPLFEAFF
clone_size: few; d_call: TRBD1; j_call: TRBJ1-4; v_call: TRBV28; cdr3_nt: TGTGCCAGCAGTTTCAGGGGGGGGGACAGGCGAAATGAAAAACTGTTTTTT; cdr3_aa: CASSFRGGDRRNEKLFF
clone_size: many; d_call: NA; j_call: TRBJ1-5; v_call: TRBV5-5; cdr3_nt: TGTGCCAGCAGCTTGTTTTGGGGTTCCAATCAGCCCCAGCATTTT; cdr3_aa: CASSLFWGSNQPQHF
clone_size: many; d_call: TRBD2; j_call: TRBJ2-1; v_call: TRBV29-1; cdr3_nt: TGCAGCGTTGCCCTGACTAGCGGGGGACCCTACAATGAGCAGTTCTTC; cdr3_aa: CSVALTSGGPYNEQFF
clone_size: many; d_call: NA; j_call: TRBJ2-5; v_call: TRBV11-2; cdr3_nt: TGTGCCAGCAGCTTATTCCCGGGACAATCTCGGGAGACCCAGTACTTC; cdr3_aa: CASSLFPGQSRETQYF
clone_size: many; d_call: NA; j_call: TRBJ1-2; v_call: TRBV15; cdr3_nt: TGTGCCACCAGCAGAGAGGCGGGAGACTATGGCTACACCTTC; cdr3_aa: CATSREAGDYGYTF
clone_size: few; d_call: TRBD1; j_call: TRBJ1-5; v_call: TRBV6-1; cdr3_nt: TGTGCCAGCAGCCCGACAGGGGAGTTTCAGCCCCAGCATTTT; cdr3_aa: CASSPTGEFQPQHF
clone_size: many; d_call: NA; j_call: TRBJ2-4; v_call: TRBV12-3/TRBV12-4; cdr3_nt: TGTGCCAGCAGTTTTGGCAGGAGGGTGGGCATTCAGTACTTC; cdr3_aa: CASSFGRRVGIQYF